This paragraph covers one T cell receptor (beta chain) sequence. This clonotype was observed a few times. The antigen it recognizes is unknown. No clone much larger than this one lies a single base away; base qualities are absent. A Human TCR Profiling Kit was used to prepare UMI-labeled 5' RACE TCRbeta libraries. Every TCRbeta library was prepared in parallel with an identical number of PCR cycles. In the source study's methods: The number of functional CDR3beta clonotypes in each TCRbeta library ranged from roughly 2,800 to 20,000. MIGEC 1.2.9 was used for UMI extraction and consensus assembly, with a minimum of three reads required per UMI. In-frame CDR3beta repertoires were extracted with MiXCR 3.0.3. Each sample was downsampled to 42,000 randomly selected UMIs before diversity metrics were calculated in VDJtools 1.2.1. Repertoire overlap metrics D, R and F2 were calculated in VDJtools for the top 3,000 clones of each sample pair. TCRdb reanalyzed the raw reads on its own, using fastp at Q25 for trimming and MiXCR for clone calling, and kept in-frame beta chains. A single entry per CDR3 protein holds the most common genes and DNA from its merged rows. The V and J calls shown here were made by TCRdb, not taken from the authors' results. Counted in this sample were over 7,000 distinct CDR3 sequences; about 3.9% of them appeared once. The top ten clonotypes cover 35% to 45% of the sample.

This sample is part of a study of human CD8 memory T cell subsets (dated by TCRdb to 2019 to 2021). Some background on the complete study: TCRbeta repertoires of stem-like (TSTEM), progenitor exhausted-like (TPEX) and effector memory CD8+ T cell subsets were compared to assess their clonal relationships. Six donors each provided TSTEM, TPEX and effector memory subsets, and TCRbeta repertoires were obtained from all six. Overall study outcomes, separate from this receptor: Clonotypes were shared with effector memory cells by both stem-like subsets, but only minimal overlap was found between TSTEM and TPEX repertoires, suggesting distinct antigen spectra. Based on Chao1 estimates, TSTEM subsets appeared to have greater repertoire diversity than TPEX subsets, which could potentially reflect a broader range of specificities. Normalized Shannon-Wiener diversity was similarly high in the TSTEM and TPEX subsets, while the effector memory subsets were comparatively less diverse. Only TCRbeta chains were sequenced, and repertoire comparisons rested on a handful of donors tested with paired t-tests and Bonferroni correction.

Density gradient separation was used to isolate peripheral blood mononuclear cells from buffy coats of healthy donors. Negative magnetic separation using EasySep or MojoSort CD8+ T cell isolation kits was how the study enriched total CD8+ T cells. An RNeasy Mini Kit was used to extract total RNA from duplicate vials of around 150,000 sorted CD8+ T cells per subset. PBMCs were used either fresh or after cryopreservation in fetal bovine serum containing roughly 10% DMSO. Fluorescence-activated cell sorting on a FACSAria III was used to sort CD8+ T cell subsets to purity. Deletion took 3 bases off V and 7 bases off J, with a span of 4 bases between the germline ends. From the cysteine up to the phenylalanine, the CDR3 has a length of 10 residues. Left in the record is the CDR3 DNA by itself, 30 bases read in frame from the first base. From a lookup of the germline V gene, CDR1 and CDR2 are SNHLY and FYNNEI.

Sequencing was carried out using CD8+ T cells from PBMCs. The chain is encoded by TRBV2 joined to TRBJ2-7; the D gene is not confidently resolved. The clonotype comes from a human donor in good health. For the CDR3, the sequence is CASSDREQYF. The sequence in DNA is TGTGCCAGCAGTGATCGGGAGCAGTACTTC.